This T cell receptor (beta chain) was documented in a study of CD4 T cells in relation to SARS-CoV-2 and coronaviruses. Study as a whole: After 10 to 11 days of antigen culture, PBMC TCR beta CDR3s were sequenced. Controls used an HIV-1 Nef peptide pool or no peptide.

This clone appeared once. Its specificity is unknown. Study results and caveats: Each donor contributed either pre-pandemic or post-infection samples, not both.

Profiled with immunoSEQ multiplex PCR; TCRdb holds only in-frame clones, not every one. This sample carries 20,000 or so clones, more than 70% of them seen once, and the ten largest clones take about a fifth. Trimming took 6 bases from V and 4 from J, leaving 15 bases between them. The CDR3 runs to 15 residues. Germline V gives CDR1 KGHSH, CDR2 LQKENI. Unexposed donor CD4+ T cells date from about 2010-2019, before the COVID-19 pandemic. The cells were cultured for about 10 days before CD4+ T cells were isolated. Unexposed-donor CD4+ T cells were probed with SARS-CoV-2 S/N and four cold-coronavirus spikes, cells permitting.

This sequence originates from a human donor in good health. The sequenced material came from CD4+ T cells from PBMCs, cultured in vitro. This chain links TRBV18 with TRBJ2-2; the D gene could be TRBD1 or TRBD2 (5 bases each). In DNA form, the CDR3 reads TGTGCCAGCTCCCCCCGGGACCCGGGCACCGGGGAGCTGTTTTTT. Its protein is CASSPRDPGTGELFF.